Sequencing of this T cell receptor (beta chain) was carried out in a study of blood T cell repertoires in COVID-19. The ends were cut back, 8 bases at V and 4 bases at J, with 14 bases in the middle. The CDR3 loop spans 13 amino acids. Germline V gives CDR1 MNHNY, CDR2 SVGAGI (reference sequence). Assay used: immunoSEQ multiplex PCR; TCRdb lists only in-frame clones, some missing. The sample holds over 200,000 clones, approximately 90% seen once. The J gene is TRBJ1-1, the V gene TRBV6-6; D unresolved. The specimen was peripheral blood. This TCR derives from a man aged 45-65 years with COVID-19, enrolled during active disease. CDR3 region: CASGGIEGTEAFF. The CDR3, as DNA: TGTGCCAGCGGTGGTATAGAGGGCACTGAAGCTTTCTTT.